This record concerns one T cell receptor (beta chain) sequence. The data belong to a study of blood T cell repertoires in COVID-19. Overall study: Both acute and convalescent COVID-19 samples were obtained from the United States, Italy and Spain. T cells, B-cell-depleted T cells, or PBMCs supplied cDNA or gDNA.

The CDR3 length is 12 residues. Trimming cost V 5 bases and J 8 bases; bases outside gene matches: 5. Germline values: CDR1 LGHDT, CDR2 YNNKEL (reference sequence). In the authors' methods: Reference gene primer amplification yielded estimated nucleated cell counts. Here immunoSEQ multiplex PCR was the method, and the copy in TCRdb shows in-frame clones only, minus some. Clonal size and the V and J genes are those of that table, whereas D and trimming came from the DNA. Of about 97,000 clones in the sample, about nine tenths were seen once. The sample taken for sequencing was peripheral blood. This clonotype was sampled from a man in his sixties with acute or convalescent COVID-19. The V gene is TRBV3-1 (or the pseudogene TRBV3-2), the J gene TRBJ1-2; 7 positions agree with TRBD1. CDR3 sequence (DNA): TGTGCCAGCAGCTCGGGACAGCGGGGCTACACCTTC. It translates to CASSSGQRGYTF.